This T cell receptor beta chain was retrieved from a study of T cells after yellow fever vaccination. This clonotype was seen ten or more times. A single record per CDR3 protein comes from TCRdb applying MiXCR to the 5' RACE reads. The sample holds around 120,000 distinct CDR3 sequences, about 7.8% seen once. This sequence was found in a man between 18 and 29 years old who received the YFV17D yellow fever vaccine. The material was CD4+ T cells sorted from PBMCs, obtained 35 to 50 days after the first yellow fever vaccination.

Here the CDR3 reads CASSQWAGNYQETQYF. The CDR3 DNA reads TGTGCCAGCAGCCAATGGGCAGGCAACTACCAAGAGACCCAGTACTTC. The J gene is TRBJ2-5, the V gene TRBV16, with unresolved D. Germline CDR1 reads KGHSY; CDR2 reads FQNENV. V shed 1 base and J shed 0 bases, with 12 bases lying between them. The CDR3 consists of 16 residues.